This TCR beta chain was identified during a study of regulatory T cells in long-lasting Graves disease. Looking at the study overall: Antithyroid drugs had been taken under 3 months by newly diagnosed Graves' patients. General study points: Having few samples may have compromised the accuracy.

With respect to this clonotype: Its antigen is not known.

For TCR beta, libraries came from iRepertoire HTBI primers and Arm-PCR of CDR3 regions. MiXCR, run by TCRdb on the multiplex PCR reads, gives a single entry per CDR3 protein. The profile covers 400,000 to 550,000 distinct CDR3 sequences, with around 15% appearing a single time and approximately 11% taken by the ten largest. Trimming shortened V by 6 bases and J by 4 bases, and 16 bases separated the two germline ends. CDR3 length: 15 residues. Per the germline V gene, CDR1 is MDHEN and CDR2 is SYDVKM. Time point: newly diagnosed GD, antithyroid drugs for less than 3 months. Making the TCR library involved RNA that had been extracted from PBMCs. These data also formed part of another study, on T cells in Graves' hyperthyroidism and ophthalmopathy. In that study: Uncontrolled infections, other autoimmune diseases, pregnancy or lactation led to exclusion of patients. HTBI primers were the set used in a first-round RT-PCR of the TCR CDR3.

The rearrangement uses TRBV28 and TRBJ1-5; D not resolved. This receptor was taken from a woman between 25 and 40 years old with Graves disease. The sequenced sample was peripheral blood mononuclear cells (PBMCs), obtained at new diagnosis, from a patient treated with antithyroid drugs. The CDR3 spells CASRTPLDGNQPQHF. In DNA, the CDR3 is TGTGCCAGCAGAACTCCCCTGGACGGAAATCAGCCCCAGCATTTT.